These T cell receptor beta chains were read from a single sample in a study of blood T cell repertoires in COVID-19. Profiling relied on immunoSEQ multiplex PCR, and the TCRdb table lists in-frame clones only, not all of them. The table has 150,000 to 200,000 clones, more than 80% seen once; the top ten hold approximately 11%. Material: peripheral blood. The receptors stem from a human donor in a cohort sampled during active COVID-19. Each CDR3 is given without its conserved first and last residue.

V,J,CDR3
TRBV13,TRBJ2-5,ASSSPVYKETQY
TRBV2,TRBJ2-3,ASSEWGQGTGTDTQY
TRBV15,TRBJ1-5,ATSRDRGFNQPQH
TRBV5-6,TRBJ2-3,ASRVAGGLADTQY
TRBV5-4,TRBJ1-1,ASSLGTPPNTEAF
TRBV6-2/TRBV6-3,TRBJ2-5,ASSYFAGGYQETQY
TRBV19,TRBJ1-4,ASSLRQGTGEKLF
TRBV28,TRBJ2-3,ASSSSGTSGRPMHTQY
TRBV27,TRBJ1-6,ASSFYRGDNSPLH
TRBV28,TRBJ2-3,ASSGPTDTQY
TRBV30,TRBJ2-5,AWSSGGAQETQY
TRBV9,TRBJ2-1,ASSGFAAQTYNEQF
TRBV6-2/TRBV6-3,TRBJ1-4,ASSYSGQENEKLF
TRBV6-5,TRBJ2-5,ASNTGGGLVETQY
TRBV6-2/TRBV6-3,TRBJ2-5,ASSPGPLRQETQY
TRBV6-5,TRBJ1-4,ASSPAVVTNEKLF
TRBV25-1,TRBJ1-2,ASSEYQQGGYT
TRBV6-6,TRBJ1-1,ASSKDPGGAYTEAF
TRBV9,TRBJ1-6,ASSPRTDRNSPLH
TRBV11-2,TRBJ2-7,ASSLDSGVREQY
TRBV7-2,TRBJ1-2,ASSPWGRVDGYT
TRBV7-9,TRBJ1-1,ASSLKGMNTEAF
TRBV7-4,TRBJ2-7,ASSPSGRLSSYEQY
TRBV19,TRBJ1-2,ASSIRDRAFGYT
TRBV30,TRBJ1-5,ACTAKRDRGSQPQH
TRBV2,TRBJ2-4,ASSEQTSGRRIQY
TRBV7-2,TRBJ1-5,ASSTEIYQPQH
TRBV6-2/TRBV6-3,TRBJ1-4,ASSYLDSSNEKLF
TRBV5-5,TRBJ2-3,ASTSSTGYTDTQY
TRBV14,TRBJ1-4,ASSQDTGGNEKLF
TRBV4-3,TRBJ1-3,ASSPGEGTIY
TRBV19,TRBJ2-3,ASSTLRLGLASTDTQY
TRBV6-2/TRBV6-3,TRBJ1-1,ASSYSSPNTEAF
TRBV12-5,TRBJ2-1,ASGLVLSGSSYNEQF
TRBV18,TRBJ2-7,ASSVDRGRHEQY
TRBV27,TRBJ1-1,ASSALRGGAEAF
TRBV6-2/TRBV6-3,TRBJ1-5,ASSYDTRNQPQH
TRBV28,TRBJ1-1,ASSFSQGLGTEAF
TRBV28,TRBJ2-3,ASSSSGTGKEDTQY
TRBV9,TRBJ2-5,ASSDRGRETQY
TRBV9,TRBJ2-1,ASSRPGLGGEQF
TRBV5-6,TRBJ2-3,ASSLAGYVTQY
TRBV13,TRBJ1-2,ASSFKTGGDGYT
TRBV19,TRBJ1-2,ASSTTVLNYGYT
TRBV5-1,TRBJ1-2,ASSLIGTGGGYT
TRBV19,TRBJ1-3,ASRADFSGNTIY
TRBV4-1,TRBJ1-5,ASSQDPLIGQGGRPQH